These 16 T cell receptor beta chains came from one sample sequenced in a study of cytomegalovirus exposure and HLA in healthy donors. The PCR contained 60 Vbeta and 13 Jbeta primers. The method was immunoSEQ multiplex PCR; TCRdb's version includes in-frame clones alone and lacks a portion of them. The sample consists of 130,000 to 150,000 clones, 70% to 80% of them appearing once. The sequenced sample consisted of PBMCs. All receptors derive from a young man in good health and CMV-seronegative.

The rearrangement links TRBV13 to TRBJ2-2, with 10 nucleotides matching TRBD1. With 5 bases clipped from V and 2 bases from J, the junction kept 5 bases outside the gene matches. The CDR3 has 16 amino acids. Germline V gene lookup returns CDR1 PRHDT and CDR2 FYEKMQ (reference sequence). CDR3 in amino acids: CASSPGDRGNTGELFF. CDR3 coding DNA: TGTGCCAGCAGCCCGGGGGACAGGGGAAACACCGGGGAGCTGTTTTTT.

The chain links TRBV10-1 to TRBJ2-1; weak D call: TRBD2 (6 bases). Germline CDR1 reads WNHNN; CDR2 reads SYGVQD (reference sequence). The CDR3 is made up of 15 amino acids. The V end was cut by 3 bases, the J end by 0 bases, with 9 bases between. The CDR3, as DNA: TGCGCCAGCAGTGAAGGAGGGAGCTCCTACAATGAGCAGTTCTTC. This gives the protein CASSEGGSSYNEQFF.

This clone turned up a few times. The CDR3 sequence is CASSDTGGSIRDTEAFF. The CDR3 DNA is TGTGCCAGCAGCGATACAGGGGGAAGTATCCGGGACACTGAAGCTTTCTTT. V is TRBV9 and J is TRBJ1-1; 8 nucleotides align to TRBD1. The CDR3 contains 17 residues. CDR1 and CDR2 from the germline V gene are SGDLS and YYNGEE. Trimming removed 3 bases from V and 3 bases from J; junction bases left unmatched: 13.

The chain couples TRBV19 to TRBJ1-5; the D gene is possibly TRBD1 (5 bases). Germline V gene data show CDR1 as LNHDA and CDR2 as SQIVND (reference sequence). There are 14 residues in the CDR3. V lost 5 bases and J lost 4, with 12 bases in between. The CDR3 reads CASSPSTVNQPQHF. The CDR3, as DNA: TGTGCCAGTAGTCCATCGACAGTAAATCAGCCCCAGCATTTT.

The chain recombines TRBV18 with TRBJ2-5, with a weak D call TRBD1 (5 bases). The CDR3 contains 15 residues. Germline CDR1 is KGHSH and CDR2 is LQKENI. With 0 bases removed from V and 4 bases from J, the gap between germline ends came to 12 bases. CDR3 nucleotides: TGTGCCAGCTCACCACCGCCAGGGATGGGAGAGACCCAGTACTTC. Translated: CASSPPPGMGETQYF.

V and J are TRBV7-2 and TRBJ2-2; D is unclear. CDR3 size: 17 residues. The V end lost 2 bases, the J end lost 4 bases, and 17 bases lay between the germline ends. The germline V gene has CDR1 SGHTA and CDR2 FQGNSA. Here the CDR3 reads CASSLFSSSRPTGELFF. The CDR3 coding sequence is TGTGCCAGCAGCTTATTTTCTAGTTCCAGACCCACCGGGGAGCTGTTTTTT.

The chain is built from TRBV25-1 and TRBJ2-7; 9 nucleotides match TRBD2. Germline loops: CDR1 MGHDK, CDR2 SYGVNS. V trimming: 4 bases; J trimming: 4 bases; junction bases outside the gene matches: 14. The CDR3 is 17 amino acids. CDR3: CASSGSGRLKATYEQYF. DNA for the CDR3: TGTGCCAGCAGTGGTAGCGGGAGACTCAAAGCGACATACGAGCAGTACTTC.

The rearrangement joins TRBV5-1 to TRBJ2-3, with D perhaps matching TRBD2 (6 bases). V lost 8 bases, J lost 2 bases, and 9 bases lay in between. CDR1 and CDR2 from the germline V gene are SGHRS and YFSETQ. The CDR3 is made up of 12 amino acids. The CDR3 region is CASSGLTDTQYF. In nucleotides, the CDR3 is TGCGCCAGTTCGGGACTCACAGATACGCAGTATTTT.

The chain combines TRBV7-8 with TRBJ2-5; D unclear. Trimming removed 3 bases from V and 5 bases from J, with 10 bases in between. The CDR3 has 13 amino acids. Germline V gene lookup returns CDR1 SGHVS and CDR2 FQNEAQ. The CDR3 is CASSFHGFETQYF. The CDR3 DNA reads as TGTGCCAGCAGCTTTCACGGGTTCGAGACCCAGTACTTC.

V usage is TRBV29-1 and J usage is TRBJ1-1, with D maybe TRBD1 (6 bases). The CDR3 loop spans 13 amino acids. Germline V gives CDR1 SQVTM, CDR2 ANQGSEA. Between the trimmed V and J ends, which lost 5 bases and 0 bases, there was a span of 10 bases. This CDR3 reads CSVQRDMNTEAFF. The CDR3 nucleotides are TGCAGCGTTCAGAGGGACATGAACACTGAAGCTTTCTTT.

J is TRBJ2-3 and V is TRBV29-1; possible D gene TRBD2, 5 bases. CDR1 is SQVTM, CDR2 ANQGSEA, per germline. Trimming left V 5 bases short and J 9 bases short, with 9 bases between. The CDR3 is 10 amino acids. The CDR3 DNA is TGCAGCGTTTTAAGGAGGACGCAGTATTTT. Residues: CSVLRRTQYF.

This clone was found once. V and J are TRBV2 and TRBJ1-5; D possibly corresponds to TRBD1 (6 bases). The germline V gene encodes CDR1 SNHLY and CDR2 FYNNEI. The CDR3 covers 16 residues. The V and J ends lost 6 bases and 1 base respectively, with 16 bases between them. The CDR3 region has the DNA TGTGCCAGCAGACGAACAGGGTCGAAGAGCAATCAGCCCCAGCATTTT. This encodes CASRRTGSKSNQPQHF.

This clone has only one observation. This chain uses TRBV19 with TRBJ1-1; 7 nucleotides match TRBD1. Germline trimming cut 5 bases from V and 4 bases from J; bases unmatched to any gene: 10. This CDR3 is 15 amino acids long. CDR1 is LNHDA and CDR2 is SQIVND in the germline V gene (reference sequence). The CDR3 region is CASSPPNRGGTEAFF. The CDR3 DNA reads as TGTGCCAGTAGTCCCCCCAACAGGGGCGGCACTGAAGCTTTCTTT. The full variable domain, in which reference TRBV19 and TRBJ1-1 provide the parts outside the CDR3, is DGGITQSPKYLFRKEGQNVTLSCEQNLNHDAMYWYRQDPGQGLRLIYYSQIVNDFQKGDIAEGYSVSREKKESFPLTVTSAQKNPTAFYLCASSPPNRGGTEAFFGQGTRLTVV.

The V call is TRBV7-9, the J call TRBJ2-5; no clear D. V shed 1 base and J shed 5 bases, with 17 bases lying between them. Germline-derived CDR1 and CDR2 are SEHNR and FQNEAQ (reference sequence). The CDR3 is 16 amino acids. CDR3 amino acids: CASSLVVASFAETQYF. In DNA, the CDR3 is TGTGCCAGCAGCTTAGTGGTAGCTTCCTTTGCGGAGACCCAGTACTTC.

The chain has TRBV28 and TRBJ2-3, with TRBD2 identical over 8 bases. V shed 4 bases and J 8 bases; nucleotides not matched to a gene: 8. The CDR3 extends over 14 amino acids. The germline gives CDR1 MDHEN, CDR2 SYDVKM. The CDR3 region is CASSSQREFSTQYF. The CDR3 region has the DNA TGTGCCAGCAGTTCACAGCGGGAGTTTAGTACGCAGTATTTT.

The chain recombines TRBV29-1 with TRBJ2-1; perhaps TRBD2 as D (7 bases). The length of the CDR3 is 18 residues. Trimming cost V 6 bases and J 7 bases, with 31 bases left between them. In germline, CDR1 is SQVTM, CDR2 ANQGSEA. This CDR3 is CSVIGLRGGAVPLNEQFF. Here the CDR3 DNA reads TGCAGCGTCATCGGTTTGCGAGGGGGGGCGGTCCCGTTAAATGAGCAGTTCTTC.